This entry lists 30 T cell receptor beta chains sequenced from one sample in a study of post-analysis software for immune sequencing data. No antigen has been identified for these receptors. Study-level points and caveats: Several TRBV segments (TRBV5-6, TRBV5-1 and TRBV20-1 among them) occurred more frequently in patients than in controls.

Each TCR beta cDNA library carried unique molecular identifiers. TCRdb independently ran MiXCR on the PCR reads; one entry per CDR3 protein. The sample lists 750,000 to 900,000 distinct CDR3 sequences; around 42% were seen once. Sequences were obtained from blood. The receptors stem from a girl aged 5-17 years with multiple sclerosis.

For this clonotype: An end of the junction does not agree with germline; a read error may underlie this. CDR3 nucleotide sequence: TGTGCCAGCATTAATAGCGGTTCCTACGAGCAGGACTTC. Protein sequence: CASINSGSYEQDF. The rearrangement joins TRBV6-2 or TRBV6-3 to TRBJ2-7; weak D call: TRBD2 (6 bases). The germline V gene has CDR1 MNHEY and CDR2 SVGEGT. This CDR3 region has 13 residues.

The V call is TRBV20-1, the J call TRBJ2-3, with 13 bases that match TRBD2. Losses at the gene ends were 5 bases for V and 5 bases for J; bases not matched to a gene: 13. Germline assignment: CDR1 DFQATT and CDR2 SNEGSKA (reference sequence). This CDR3 is built from 17 residues. This chain's CDR3 is CSAFFPPGLAGRDTQYF. In nucleotides, the CDR3 is TGCAGTGCTTTTTTCCCCCCGGGACTAGCGGGACGAGATACGCAGTATTTT.

The genes are TRBV7-8 and TRBJ1-4, with TRBD1 matching 11 bases. CDR3 size: 16 residues. The ends lost 4 bases at V and 7 bases at J; junction bases unmatched: 8. Germline V CDR1 and CDR2: SGHVS, FQNEAQ. The CDR3 here is CASSSLPDRGPEKLFF. CDR3 DNA: TGTGCCAGCAGCTCCCTCCCGGACAGGGGGCCTGAAAAACTGTTTTTT.

In this sample, this clonotype turned up a few times. This rearrangement joins TRBV6-6 to TRBJ1-1; possible D gene TRBD1, 5 bases. This CDR3 is built from 14 residues. Germline CDR1 MNHNY, CDR2 SVGAGI (reference sequence). V shed 8 bases and J shed 0 bases, with 13 bases lying between them. CDR3 sequence reads: CASLRRGMNTEAFF. Written as DNA, the CDR3 is TGTGCCAGCCTCAGGCGGGGCATGAACACTGAAGCTTTCTTT.

This clonotype was observed once. This chain uses TRBV27 with TRBJ2-3, with TRBD1 matching over 7 bases. This CDR3 has 15 amino acids. Germline assignment: CDR1 MNHEY and CDR2 SMNVEV (reference sequence). V was pared by 5 bases and J by 1 base, with 6 bases of the junction left unmatched. CDR3 sequence (DNA): TGTGCCAGCAGTCCCCGGGACAGACGCACAGATACGCAGTATTTT. Its protein product is CASSPRDRRTDTQYF.

With regard to this clonotype: One base away lies a much larger clone, so this may be a sequencing read error. The chain recombines TRBV7-3 with TRBJ2-1, with 7 bases aligning to TRBD2. The J call is uncertain, as TRBJ2-7 better fits the DNA end. This CDR3 comprises 17 residues. Germline lookup yields CDR1 SGHTA and CDR2 FQGTGA. The CDR3 is CASSPKGDGLADNEQYF. CDR3 bases: TGTGCCAGCAGCCCCAAGGGAGACGGGCTAGCGGACAATGAGCAGTACTTC.

This clonotype turned up a few times. The chain is built from TRBV5-1 and TRBJ2-7; possible D gene TRBD1, 6 bases. Trimming pared 0 bases from V and 0 bases from J, leaving 13 bases between. Germline CDR1 reads SGHRS; CDR2 reads YFSETQ. This CDR3 has 16 residues. DNA for the CDR3: TGCGCCAGCAGCTTGGCAGGGGCGAGGAGCTCCTACGAGCAGTACTTC. This codes for CASSLAGARSSYEQYF.

The chain joins TRBV12-3 or TRBV12-4 to TRBJ2-7, with D possibly matching TRBD2 (8 bases). The CDR3 totals 15 residues. V was shortened by 7 bases and J by 0 bases, with 16 bases between the two germline ends. The CDR3 protein is CASKGAGGFSYEQYF. For the CDR3, the DNA is TGTGCCAGCAAGGGGGCGGGAGGTTTCTCCTACGAGCAGTACTTC.

This clonotype was seen a single time. One end of the junction is discordant with germline, which a read error may explain. The chain uses TRBV5-5 and TRBJ2-1; TRBD2 matches at 9 bases. Germline CDR1 and CDR2: SGHKS and YYEKEE (reference sequence). The CDR3 spans 15 residues. The CDR3 reads CAGSLAGGSYNEQFF. CDR3 nucleotide sequence: TGTGCCGGCAGCTTGGCGGGGGGGAGCTACAATGAGCAGTTCTTC.

This chain joins TRBV10-2 and TRBJ2-7; 7 bases are a match to TRBD2. V was clipped by 3 bases and J by 11 bases; unmatched bases: 4. The germline gives CDR1 WSHSY, CDR2 SAAADI. This CDR3 has 11 amino acids. The CDR3 DNA sequence: TGCGCCAGCAGTGAAGGCGGGAGCGAGTACTTC. It is translated as CASSEGGSEYF.

The table lists this clonotype with a few counts. The genes are TRBV5-1 and TRBJ2-7; TRBD1 agrees at 7 bases. The CDR3 spans 15 residues. V dropped 0 bases and J dropped 3; count of bases not matched to a gene: 6. CDR1 and CDR2 from the germline V gene are SGHRS and YFSETQ. The CDR3 DNA sequence: TGCGCCAGCAGCTTGGGACAGGGTTGGATCTACGAGCAGTACTTC. Protein sequence: CASSLGQGWIYEQYF.

CDR3 nucleotides: TGCAGTGCTGGGTGGGGGGAGGAGGGCAATGAGCAGTTCTTC. Translated, it gives CSAGWGEEGNEQFF. The V call is TRBV20-1, the J call TRBJ2-1; D perhaps matches TRBD2 (6 bases). Trimming removed 5 bases at V and 6 bases at J, with 17 bases between. CDR3 size: 14 residues. CDR1 is DFQATT and CDR2 is SNEGSKA in the germline V gene (reference sequence).

This clonotype was counted once. J is TRBJ2-1 and V is TRBV9; 7 bases match TRBD1. Per the germline V gene, CDR1 is SGDLS and CDR2 is YYNGEE. With V trimmed by 4 bases and J by 7 bases, 8 bases remained unmatched. The CDR3 runs to 14 residues. CDR3 DNA: TGTGCCAGCAGCTCCCGGGACAGTGGAAATGAGCAGTTCTTC. This codes for CASSSRDSGNEQFF. Full variable domain (remainder filled in from reference TRBV9 and TRBJ2-1): DSGVTQTPKHLITATGQRVTLRCSPRSGDLSVYWYQQSLDQGLQFLIQYYNGEERAKGNILERFSAQQFPDLHSELNLSSLELGDSALYFCASSSRDSGNEQFFGPGTRLTVL.

The genes are TRBV28 and TRBJ2-3; 9 nucleotides agree with TRBD1. The CDR3 is 16 amino acids. V was clipped by 6 bases and J by 3 bases; unmatched bases: 10. Germline V CDR1 and CDR2: MDHEN, SYDVKM. The CDR3 DNA reads as TGTGCCAGCAGACCAGCGCGGGACAGGGTAACAGATACGCAGTATTTT. Amino acid sequence: CASRPARDRVTDTQYF.

This clonotype was counted many times. V and J are TRBV5-6 and TRBJ2-5; no firm D call. Germline V gene lookup returns CDR1 SGHDT and CDR2 YYEEEE. Trimming pared 0 bases from V and 5 bases from J, leaving 5 bases between. CDR3 length: 12 amino acids. For the CDR3, the DNA is TGTGCCAGCAGCTTGGGTGTGGAGACCCAGTACTTC. Its translation: CASSLGVETQYF.

The sample holds a few counts of this clonotype. This chain connects TRBV4-1 to TRBJ1-1; TRBD1 might be the D (5 bases). V lost 0 bases to trimming and J lost 0 bases, with 8 bases between them. This CDR3 region has 15 residues. CDR1 is MGHRA and CDR2 is YSYEKL in the germline V gene. The CDR3 loop reads CASSQEQDMNTEAFF. In DNA form, the CDR3 reads TGCGCCAGCAGCCAAGAACAGGACATGAACACTGAAGCTTTCTTT.

The chain links TRBV20-1 to TRBJ2-3, with unresolved D. Trimming left V 6 bases short and J 0 bases short, with 13 bases between. CDR3 length: 14 amino acids. The germline gives CDR1 DFQATT, CDR2 SNEGSKA (reference sequence). The CDR3 is CSARPWNSTDTQYF. The CDR3 coding sequence is TGCAGTGCCCGGCCTTGGAATAGCACAGATACGCAGTATTTT.

The V gene is TRBV7-3, the J gene TRBJ2-6; TRBD2 matches at 9 bases. This CDR3 has 20 amino acids. The V gene's germline CDR1 is SGHTA and CDR2 FQGTGA. J lost 0 bases, V lost 1 base, and 10 bases had no gene match. As DNA, the CDR3 is TGTGCCAGCAGCTTAATAGGTAGCGGGAGTACCCCCTCTGGGGCCAACGTCCTGACTTTC. This sequence encodes CASSLIGSGSTPSGANVLTF.

V gene TRBV6-5 combines with J gene TRBJ1-1; TRBD1 matches at 8 bases. Germline CDR1 and CDR2: MNHEY and SVGAGI. The CDR3 runs 15 residues. V shed 2 bases and J 1 base; nucleotides not matched to a gene: 3. The CDR3 spells CASSYRDRKNTEAFF. The CDR3 DNA reads TGTGCCAGCAGTTACCGGGACAGGAAGAACACTGAAGCTTTCTTT.

The CDR3 here is CASRHTSGAEDEQFF. The DNA of the CDR3 is TGTGCCAGCAGACATACTAGCGGAGCCGAGGATGAGCAGTTCTTC. This chain joins TRBV7-9 and TRBJ2-1; 8 nucleotides align to TRBD2. Germline V gene data show CDR1 as SEHNR and CDR2 as FQNEAQ (reference sequence). This CDR3 region has 15 residues. V lost 6 bases, J lost 8 bases, and 12 bases stayed unmatched. The full variable domain, its missing parts supplied by reference TRBV7-9 and TRBJ2-1, is DTGVSQNPRHKITKRGQNVTFRCDPISEHNRLYWYRQTLGQGPEFLTYFQNEAQLEKSRLLSDRFSAERPKGSFSTLEIQRTEQGDSAMYLCASRHTSGAEDEQFFGPGTRLTVL.

CDR3 in DNA: TGTGCCAGCTCATCGCCACTAGCGGGAGGGTCAGATACGCAGTATTTT. This encodes CASSSPLAGGSDTQYF. The chain uses TRBV18 and TRBJ2-3; 13 positions agree with TRBD2. The CDR3 spans 16 residues. Germline assignment: CDR1 KGHSH and CDR2 LQKENI. V shed 5 bases, J shed 4 bases, and the junction held 6 bases outside the gene matches.

This chain uses TRBV5-1 with TRBJ1-1, with a tentative D call TRBD1 (5 bases). From germline, CDR1 is SGHRS and CDR2 YFSETQ. V gave up 3 bases and J gave up 1 base, with 7 bases separating them. The CDR3 runs to 13 residues. The CDR3 nucleotides read TGCGCCAGCAGCTCCAGGGAGAACACTGAAGCTTTCTTT. The encoded protein is CASSSRENTEAFF.

This chain joins TRBV29-1 and TRBJ1-1; 9 positions agree with TRBD1. Germline lookup yields CDR1 SQVTM and CDR2 ANQGSEA. This CDR3 comprises 11 residues. Trimming cost V 8 bases and J 12 bases; bases outside gene matches: 10. Here the CDR3 DNA reads TGCAGCCCCGGGACAGGGTTTTCCCCTTTCTTT. Translation: CSPGTGFSPFF.

V usage is TRBV5-1 and J usage is TRBJ2-3, with no clear D. Trimming left V 1 base short and J 3 bases short, with 6 bases between. This CDR3 region has 13 residues. The germline V gene has CDR1 SGHRS and CDR2 YFSETQ. Here the CDR3 DNA reads TGCGCCAGCAGCTTGACAGTTACAGATACGCAGTATTTT. Its translation is CASSLTVTDTQYF.

V and J are TRBV29-1 and TRBJ2-1; 13 bases agree with TRBD2. Germline V lookup: CDR1 SQVTM, CDR2 ANQGSEA. Trimming took 5 bases from V and 4 from J; bases not matched to a gene: 5. The CDR3 has 15 amino acids. The CDR3, as DNA: TGCAGCGTTCCGACTAGCGGGAGGCATTACAATGAGCAGTTCTTC. Amino acid sequence: CSVPTSGRHYNEQFF.

This clonotype was counted a few times. This sequence joins TRBV7-9 and TRBJ2-7, with TRBD1 matching 10 bases. With 5 bases clipped from V and 5 bases from J, the junction kept 9 bases outside the gene matches. The CDR3 runs 15 residues. Germline CDR1 reads SEHNR; CDR2 reads FQNEAQ (reference sequence). This CDR3 is CASSIGQGDHHEQYF. The DNA of the CDR3 is TGTGCCAGCAGCATAGGACAGGGGGATCACCACGAGCAGTACTTC.

The V gene is TRBV27, the J gene TRBJ1-6; TRBD1 matches at 8 bases. V lost 6 bases and J lost 9; bases outside the gene matches: 10. The CDR3 is 15 amino acids. The V gene's germline CDR1 is MNHEY and CDR2 SMNVEV (reference sequence). The CDR3 sequence: CASSSQGAHGSPLHF. The CDR3, as DNA: TGTGCCAGCAGCTCCCAGGGGGCGCATGGTTCACCCCTCCACTTT.

The chain has TRBV9 and TRBJ2-3; D may be TRBD1 or TRBD2 (5 bases each). Trimming stripped 3 bases from V and 5 bases from J, with 13 bases between. This CDR3 is built from 14 residues. Looked up from germline, CDR1 is SGDLS and CDR2 is YYNGEE. The CDR3 reads CASSAPNGGDTQYF. For the CDR3, the DNA is TGTGCCAGCAGCGCCCCAAATGGGGGAGATACGCAGTATTTT.

The J gene is TRBJ2-7, the V gene TRBV7-2; 8 positions agree with TRBD1. CDR1 is SGHTA, CDR2 FQGNSA, per germline. Germline trimming cut 2 bases from V and 12 bases from J; bases unmatched to any gene: 6. The CDR3 has 12 residues. Here the CDR3 DNA reads TGTGCCAGCAGCTTAAGGACAGGGTCCCTGTACTTC. Protein product: CASSLRTGSLYF. The full variable domain, its missing parts supplied by reference TRBV7-2 and TRBJ2-7, is GAGVSQSPSNKVTEKGKDVELRCDPISGHTALYWYRQSLGQGLEFLIYFQGNSAPDKSGLPSDRFSAERTGGSVSTLTIQRTQQEDSAVYLCASSLRTGSLYFGPGTRLTVT.

This clonotype appeared a few times. The rearrangement joins TRBV9 to TRBJ2-3, with TRBD1 matching 7 bases. CDR1 is SGDLS, CDR2 YYNGEE, per germline. This CDR3 is 14 amino acids long. J was trimmed by 3 bases and V by 0 bases; bases with no gene match: 1. CDR3 in DNA: TGTGCCAGCAGCGTAGGGGACAGAACAGATACGCAGTATTTT. Encoded protein: CASSVGDRTDTQYF. Together with reference TRBV9 and TRBJ2-3, the CDR3 gives the full variable domain: DSGVTQTPKHLITATGQRVTLRCSPRSGDLSVYWYQQSLDQGLQFLIQYYNGEERAKGNILERFSAQQFPDLHSELNLSSLELGDSALYFCASSVGDRTDTQYFGPGTRLTVL.